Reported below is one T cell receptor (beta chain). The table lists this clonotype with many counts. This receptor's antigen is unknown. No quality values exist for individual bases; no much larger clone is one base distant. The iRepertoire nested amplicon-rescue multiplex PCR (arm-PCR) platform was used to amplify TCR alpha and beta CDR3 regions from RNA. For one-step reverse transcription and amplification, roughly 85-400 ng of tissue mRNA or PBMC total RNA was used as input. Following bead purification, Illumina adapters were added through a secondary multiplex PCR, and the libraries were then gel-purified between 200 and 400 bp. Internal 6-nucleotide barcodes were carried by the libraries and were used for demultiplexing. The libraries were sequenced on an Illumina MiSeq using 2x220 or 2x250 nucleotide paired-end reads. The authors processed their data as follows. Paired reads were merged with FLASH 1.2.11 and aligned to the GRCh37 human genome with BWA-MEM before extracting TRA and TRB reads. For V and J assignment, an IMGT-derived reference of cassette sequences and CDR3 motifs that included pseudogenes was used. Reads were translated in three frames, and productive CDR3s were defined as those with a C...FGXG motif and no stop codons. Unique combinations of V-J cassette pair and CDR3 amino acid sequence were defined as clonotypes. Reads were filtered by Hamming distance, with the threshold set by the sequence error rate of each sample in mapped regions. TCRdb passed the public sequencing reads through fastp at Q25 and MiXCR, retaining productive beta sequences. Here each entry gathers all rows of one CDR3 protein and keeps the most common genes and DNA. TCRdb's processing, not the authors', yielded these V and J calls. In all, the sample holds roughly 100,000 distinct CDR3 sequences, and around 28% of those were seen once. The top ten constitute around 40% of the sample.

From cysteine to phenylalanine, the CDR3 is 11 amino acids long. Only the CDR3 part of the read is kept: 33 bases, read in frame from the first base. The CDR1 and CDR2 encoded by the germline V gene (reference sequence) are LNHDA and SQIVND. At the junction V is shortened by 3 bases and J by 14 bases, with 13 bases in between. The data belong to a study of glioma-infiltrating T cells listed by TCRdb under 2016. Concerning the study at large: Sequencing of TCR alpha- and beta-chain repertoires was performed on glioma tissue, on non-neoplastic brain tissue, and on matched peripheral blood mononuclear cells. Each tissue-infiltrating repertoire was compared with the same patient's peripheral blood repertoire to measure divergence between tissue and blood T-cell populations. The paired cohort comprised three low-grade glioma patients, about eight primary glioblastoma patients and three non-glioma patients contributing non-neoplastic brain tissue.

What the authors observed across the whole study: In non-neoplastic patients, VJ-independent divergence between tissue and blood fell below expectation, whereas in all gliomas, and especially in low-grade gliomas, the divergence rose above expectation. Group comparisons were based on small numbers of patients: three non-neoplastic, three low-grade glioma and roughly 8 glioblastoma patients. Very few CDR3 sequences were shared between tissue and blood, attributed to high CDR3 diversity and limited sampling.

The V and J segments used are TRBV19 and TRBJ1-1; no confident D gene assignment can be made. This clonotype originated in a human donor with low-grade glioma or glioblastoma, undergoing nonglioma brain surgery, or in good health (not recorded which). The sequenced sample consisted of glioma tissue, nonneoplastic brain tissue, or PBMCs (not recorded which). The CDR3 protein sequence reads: CASSMTGSRFF. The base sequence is TGTGCCAGTAGTATGACCGGGTCTCGCTTCTTT.